The sequence of this TCR beta chain was determined in a study of OX40 agonist ivuxolimab in advanced cancers. As for the study in general: Cancers in dose escalation were hepatocellular, melanoma, renal cell and head and neck. Study results and limitations: There were, on average, more expanded clones in CD8+ T cells than in CD4+.

Produced via immunoSEQ multiplex PCR; TCRdb's table is partial and in-frame only. The repertoire holds some 52,000 clones, roughly 83% seen once, with around 12% in the top ten. Blood was sampled at baseline, cycle 4 day 1, and cycle 7 day 1. As for this clone: Its antigen is still unknown.

The TCR was taken from an adult with an advanced solid tumor such as melanoma, head and neck, liver or kidney cancer. Sample: CD4+ or CD8+ T cells sorted from blood, taken in a trial of the OX40 agonist ivuxolimab.

CDR3 in DNA: TGTGCCAGTAGCAGACATGGGGGGGAGAACACCGGGGAGCTGTTTTTT. Its protein product is CASSRHGGENTGELFF. The chain combines TRBV19 with TRBJ2-2; 7 bases are shared with TRBD2. From germline, CDR1 is LNHDA and CDR2 SQIVND (reference sequence). The CDR3 contains 16 residues. V lost 6 bases and J lost 1; bases outside the gene matches: 8.